This T cell receptor (beta chain) was sequenced in a study of chemoradiotherapy in HPV16-positive cancers. Background on the study: Functional T-cell assays on a couple of HPV16-positive patients' cells defined candidate HPV-specific clones and common TCR motifs. Study-wide findings and caveats: The functional HPV-specific definition rests on just a couple of HPV16-positive patients. Candidate HPV-specific clones and E7-related TCR motifs grew in tumor during treatment.

Generated by immunoSEQ multiplex PCR, the TCRdb table keeps only in-frame clones and is missing some. Seen here are tens of thousands of clones, more than 85% observed once, and the top ten hold 2.1%. A single count supports this clone. What it recognizes is unknown. The CDR3 totals 13 residues. Germline CDR1 LNHDA, CDR2 SQIVND (reference sequence). Trimming shortened V by 5 bases and J by 3 bases, and 10 bases separated the two germline ends. The rearrangement uses TRBV19 and TRBJ1-2; D gene ambiguous. The sequenced sample was blood, obtained from a patient who underwent chemoradiotherapy. The receptor comes from a human donor with HPV-associated anogenital cancer. In nucleotides, the CDR3 is TGTGCCAGTAGTTTAGTCTTTGACTATGGCTACACCTTC. It codes for CASSLVFDYGYTF. Using reference TRBV19 and TRBJ1-2 for the parts outside the CDR3, the full variable domain is DGGITQSPKYLFRKEGQNVTLSCEQNLNHDAMYWYRQDPGQGLRLIYYSQIVNDFQKGDIAEGYSVSREKKESFPLTVTSAQKNPTAFYLCASSLVFDYGYTFGSGTRLTVV.